These 30 T cell receptor beta chains were all obtained from the same sample, sequenced in a study of cytomegalovirus exposure and HLA in healthy donors. The PCR ran on 60 Vbeta and 13 Jbeta primers. This table comes from immunoSEQ multiplex PCR, and its TCRdb copy is limited to in-frame clones, with some not included. The profile covers 100,000 to 150,000 clones, with under 85% appearing a single time and about 3.7% taken by the ten largest. The source material was PBMCs. All receptors come from a human donor in good health.

The genes are TRBV11-2 and TRBJ1-1; the match to TRBD1 covers 8 bases. The CDR3 extends over 15 amino acids. The trim removed 5 bases at V and 7 bases at J, leaving 12 bases unmatched. Germline loops: CDR1 SGHAT, CDR2 FQNNGV. The CDR3: CASSTSWTGTVEAFF. The CDR3 DNA reads as TGTGCCAGCAGCACCAGCTGGACAGGGACAGTTGAAGCTTTCTTT.

The chain has TRBV28 and TRBJ2-1; 15 nucleotides match TRBD2. V shed 5 bases, J shed 15 bases, and the junction held 11 bases outside the gene matches. CDR3 length: 15 residues. Germline V gives CDR1 MDHEN, CDR2 SYDVKM. The CDR3 DNA sequence: TGTGCCAGCAGTGGGGGACTAGCGGGAGGAGACGGTGGGTTCTTC. This sequence encodes CASSGGLAGGDGGFF.

The chain couples TRBV19 to TRBJ2-7; D ambiguous. The length of the CDR3 is 14 residues. V gave up 7 bases and J gave up 0 bases, with 13 bases separating them. Germline V gives CDR1 LNHDA, CDR2 SQIVND (reference sequence). CDR3: CASKADRSSYEQYF. CDR3 nucleotide sequence: TGTGCCAGTAAAGCCGACCGGAGCTCCTACGAGCAGTACTTC.

V and J are TRBV6-1 and TRBJ1-2; TRBD1 matches at 7 bases. The V gene end was trimmed by 5 bases and the J gene end by 6 bases; junction bases not matched to a gene: 6. Germline CDR1 is MNHNS and CDR2 is SASEGT. The length of the CDR3 is 13 residues. The CDR3 DNA reads as TGTGCCAGCAGTACTTCCGGGACAGATGGCTACACCTTC. Its translation: CASSTSGTDGYTF.

This clone was observed a handful of times. This sequence joins TRBV5-1 and TRBJ1-2; no clear D. The germline V gene encodes CDR1 SGHRS and CDR2 YFSETQ. V lost 0 bases and J 0 bases, leaving 3 bases between the germline ends. CDR3 length equals 13 residues. CDR3 in amino acids: CASSLAANYGYTF. For the CDR3, the DNA is TGCGCCAGCAGCTTGGCAGCTAACTATGGCTACACCTTC.

With regard to this clone: The same CDR3 can be traced to other DNA sequences in this sample. The chain employs TRBV7-9 and TRBJ2-5; D might be TRBD1 (5 bases). The CDR3 is 13 amino acids. V dropped 2 bases and J dropped 2 bases, with 6 bases sitting between them. The germline CDR1 and CDR2 sequences are SEHNR and FQNEAQ (reference sequence). The CDR3 is CASSLRQQETQYF. CDR3 DNA sequence: TGTGCCAGCAGCTTAAGACAGCAAGAGACCCAGTACTTC.

This chain uses TRBV30 with TRBJ2-7, with 8 bases matching TRBD2. Germline CDR1 is GTSNPN and CDR2 is SVGIG (reference sequence). Trimming took 5 bases from V and 3 from J; bases not matched to a gene: 9. CDR3 size: 14 residues. This chain's CDR3 is CAWGRTSRFYEQYF. The CDR3 DNA follows: TGTGCCTGGGGGAGGACTAGCAGATTCTACGAGCAGTACTTC.

The V call is TRBV28, the J call TRBJ2-7; 8 bases are shared with TRBD1. The CDR3 has 14 amino acids. The J segment lost 4 bases and the V segment lost 8 bases, leaving 10 bases of the junction unmatched. Germline-derived CDR1 and CDR2 are MDHEN and SYDVKM. The CDR3: CASDSVGTGYEQYF. CDR3 DNA sequence: TGTGCCAGCGATTCGGTGGGGACAGGTTACGAGCAGTACTTC.

This chain's CDR3 is CASSPPGGYNSPLHF. In DNA form, the CDR3 reads TGTGCCAGCAGTCCCCCGGGGGGCTATAATTCACCCCTCCACTTT. The V and J genes are TRBV27 and TRBJ1-6, with D possibly TRBD1 on 5 matching bases. The V end lost 5 bases, the J end lost 3 bases, and 11 bases lay between the germline ends. Germline V lookup: CDR1 MNHEY, CDR2 SMNVEV (reference sequence). There are 15 residues in the CDR3.

This chain joins TRBV7-2 and TRBJ1-2; weak D call: TRBD1 (5 bases). The germline V gene has CDR1 SGHTA and CDR2 FQGNSA. The CDR3 totals 18 residues. The germline V and J ends were trimmed by 1 base and 0 bases, with 18 bases remaining between them. CDR3 sequence: CASSLEGYRKATNYGYTF. The CDR3 coding sequence is TGTGCCAGCAGCTTAGAAGGGTACAGGAAGGCGACTAACTATGGCTACACCTTC.

Turning to this clone: The junction and the germline gene differ at one end; a read error may be behind it. The chain joins TRBV5-1 to TRBJ2-6, with TRBD2 matching over 8 bases. CDR3 size: 18 residues. Germline loops: CDR1 SGHRS, CDR2 YFSETQ. The CDR3 protein is CASSRSGRPNSGANGLTF. CDR3 nucleotide sequence: TGCGCCAGCAGCAGAAGCGGGAGACCGAACTCTGGGGCCAACGGCCTGACTTTC.

The rearrangement uses TRBV7-2 and TRBJ2-7; the D is unclear. Trimming shortened V by 5 bases and J by 5 bases, and 16 bases separated the two germline ends. Germline V CDR1 and CDR2: SGHTA, FQGNSA. This CDR3 has 14 residues. CDR3 nucleotide sequence: TGTGCCAGCAGCCCATCCCGAGTGAGGCACGAGCAGTACTTC. It is translated as CASSPSRVRHEQYF.

This clone appeared once. The chain employs TRBV5-1 and TRBJ2-3; 7 positions match TRBD1. CDR1 is SGHRS, CDR2 YFSETQ, per germline. V lost 0 bases, J lost 4 bases, and 5 bases stayed unmatched. The CDR3 contains 15 residues. The CDR3 nucleotides are TGCGCCAGCAGCTTGGTGGCCCAGGGGGCAGATACGCAGTATTTT. Translation: CASSLVAQGADTQYF.

The J gene is TRBJ1-1, the V gene TRBV30; 7 bases match TRBD1. This CDR3 is 15 amino acids long. Germline CDR1 is GTSNPN and CDR2 is SVGIG (reference sequence). V gave up 4 bases and J gave up 3 bases; unmatched junction bases: 11. CDR3 coding DNA: TGTGCCTGGAAAGCTTTGGGACAGCTAGACACTGAAGCTTTCTTT. It codes for CAWKALGQLDTEAFF.

This clone was seen a handful of times. The rearrangement links TRBV15 to TRBJ2-3; 7 nucleotides line up with TRBD2. Germline V gene data show CDR1 as LNHNV and CDR2 as YYDKDF (reference sequence). The trim removed 5 bases at V and 4 bases at J, leaving 9 bases unmatched. The CDR3 runs to 15 residues. The CDR3 region has the DNA TGTGCCACCAGCGGGGGGGAGCTAGCATCAGATACGCAGTATTTT. Translation: CATSGGELASDTQYF.

The chain couples TRBV4-1 to TRBJ2-7; D perhaps matches TRBD1 (6 bases). The CDR3 covers 15 residues. The germline V gene has CDR1 MGHRA and CDR2 YSYEKL. Trimming removed 4 bases from V and 1 base from J, with 14 bases in between. The CDR3 DNA follows: TGCGCCAGCAGCCGATCAGGGGATCGGTCCTACGAGCAGTACTTC. This gives the protein CASSRSGDRSYEQYF.

The chain couples TRBV29-1 to TRBJ2-5; D gene unclear. The J call could be wrong; TRBJ2-7 is a better fit for the DNA end. The CDR3 is 9 residues long. Germline CDR1 reads SQVTM; CDR2 reads ANQGSEA. The CDR3 nucleotides read TGCAGCGTTGGTTACGAGCAGTACTTC. Translating it yields CSVGYEQYF.

V and J are TRBV7-2 and TRBJ1-5; the match to TRBD1 covers 7 bases. J was trimmed by 4 bases and V by 5 bases; bases with no gene match: 5. The CDR3 totals 14 residues. Per the germline V gene, CDR1 is SGHTA and CDR2 is FQGNSA. The CDR3 loop reads CASSVLGQNQPQHF. The CDR3, as DNA: TGTGCCAGCAGCGTCCTGGGACAGAATCAGCCCCAGCATTTT.

The chain joins TRBV5-1 to TRBJ2-3; 12 bases are shared with TRBD2. This CDR3 has 18 amino acids. The trim removed 4 bases at V and 0 bases at J, leaving 9 bases unmatched. Germline lookup yields CDR1 SGHRS and CDR2 YFSETQ. Written as DNA, the CDR3 is TGCGCCAGCAGCCTTAGACTAGCGGGGGCGGATAGCACAGATACGCAGTATTTT. Its protein is CASSLRLAGADSTDTQYF. The full variable domain, completed using reference TRBV5-1 and TRBJ2-3, is KAGVTQTPRYLIKTRGQQVTLSCSPISGHRSVSWYQQTPGQGLQFLFEYFSETQRNKGNFPGRFSGRQFSNSRSEMNVSTLELGDSALYLCASSLRLAGADSTDTQYFGPGTRLTVL.

The chain carries TRBV6-1 and TRBJ1-1, with a weak D call TRBD1 (6 bases). The length of the CDR3 is 14 residues. V was trimmed by 2 bases and J by 5 bases, leaving 12 bases between them. The germline V gene has CDR1 MNHNS and CDR2 SASEGT. CDR3 sequence (DNA): TGTGCCAGCAGTGAACTCAGGGGCCGGACTGAAGCTTTCTTT. Its protein product is CASSELRGRTEAFF.

This clone came up once. The chain carries TRBV18 and TRBJ2-1, with 7 bases matching TRBD2. The CDR3 runs 15 residues. V shed 6 bases and J 2 bases; nucleotides not matched to a gene: 7. Germline assignment: CDR1 KGHSH and CDR2 LQKENI. CDR3 region: CASSELSGAYNEQFF. For the CDR3, the DNA is TGTGCCAGCTCCGAGCTCAGCGGGGCCTACAATGAGCAGTTCTTC.

The rearrangement uses TRBV28 and TRBJ1-2; TRBD1 aligns across 8 bases. Trimming removed 3 bases from V and 4 bases from J; junction bases left unmatched: 7. The CDR3 extends over 15 amino acids. Germline CDR1 is MDHEN and CDR2 is SYDVKM. The CDR3 sequence: CASSFRDRPLYGYTF. The CDR3 DNA is TGTGCCAGCAGTTTTAGGGACAGGCCCCTCTATGGCTACACCTTC.

The chain is built from TRBV28 and TRBJ2-7; 8 nucleotides match TRBD1. This CDR3 comprises 16 residues. Unmatched junction bases numbered 14, after V lost 5 bases and J lost 5 bases. CDR1 MDHEN and CDR2 SYDVKM come from the germline V gene. CDR3: CASSPLDRAGVNEQYF. The CDR3 bases are TGTGCCAGCAGTCCTCTGGACAGGGCCGGGGTGAACGAGCAGTACTTC.

This clone was recorded once. This chain joins TRBV7-6 and TRBJ2-5, with D perhaps TRBD2 (7 bases). Trimming pared 5 bases from V and 4 bases from J, leaving 32 bases between. This CDR3 has 20 amino acids. Germline-derived CDR1 and CDR2 are SGHVS and FNYEAQ. The CDR3 region is CASSPGGGRERPRDRETQYF. CDR3 in DNA: TGTGCCAGCAGCCCCGGAGGGGGGCGGGAGAGGCCCCGGGATAGAGAGACCCAGTACTTC.

This clone appeared a few times. The rearrangement joins TRBV4-1 to TRBJ2-7, with TRBD1 matching over 7 bases. V gave up 1 base and J gave up 0 bases; unmatched junction bases: 6. Germline lookup yields CDR1 MGHRA and CDR2 YSYEKL. CDR3 length equals 16 residues. The CDR3 DNA is TGCGCCAGCAGCCAAGGTATGACAGGGATCTCCTACGAGCAGTACTTC. Translation gives CASSQGMTGISYEQYF.

The genes are TRBV29-1 and TRBJ2-1, with a possible D match to TRBD1 (6 bases). Deletions cut 1 base from V and 6 bases from J, with 7 bases between. This CDR3 contains 12 residues. Germline V gene lookup returns CDR1 SQVTM and CDR2 ANQGSEA. Written as DNA, the CDR3 is TGCAGCGTTGAAGTAGGGGGCAATGAGCAGTTCTTC. Translating it yields CSVEVGGNEQFF.

This clone was picked up a small number of times. CDR3 in amino acids: CSVGGVGNNYGYTF. CDR3 nucleotides: TGCAGCGTAGGCGGGGTGGGAAACAACTATGGCTACACCTTC. The genes are TRBV29-1 and TRBJ1-2; no clear D gene. The V end lost 6 bases, the J end lost 2 bases, and 16 bases lay between the germline ends. The length of the CDR3 is 14 residues. CDR1 and CDR2 from the germline V gene are SQVTM and ANQGSEA. Filled out from reference TRBV29-1 and TRBJ1-2, the complete variable domain reads SAVISQKPSRDICQRGTSLTIQCQVDSQVTMMFWYRQQPGQSLTLIATANQGSEATYESGFVIDKFPISRPNLTFSTLTVSNMSPEDSSIYLCSVGGVGNNYGYTFGSGTRLTVV.

This clone was detected once. The rearrangement joins TRBV27 to TRBJ1-5; D gene ambiguous. The CDR3 contains 14 residues. Looked up from germline, CDR1 is MNHEY and CDR2 is SMNVEV (reference sequence). V shed 6 bases and J shed 6 bases, with 15 bases lying between them. CDR3 DNA sequence: TGTGCCAGCAGCAGGAACAGTTTACGTCAGCCCCAGCATTTT. It is translated as CASSRNSLRQPQHF.

The rearrangement joins TRBV11-3 to TRBJ2-1; 7 bases map to TRBD2. The germline CDR1 and CDR2 sequences are SGHNT and YENEEA. V trimming: 4 bases; J trimming: 5 bases; junction bases outside the gene matches: 8. The CDR3 has 15 amino acids. CDR3 DNA sequence: TGTGCCAGCAGCTCTAGCGGTAGCTTTAACAATGAGCAGTTCTTC. Translation gives CASSSSGSFNNEQFF.

The chain links TRBV28 to TRBJ2-3; 7 nucleotides match TRBD2. Germline V gene data show CDR1 as MDHEN and CDR2 as SYDVKM. This CDR3 contains 16 residues. Trimming cost V 6 bases and J 4 bases; bases outside gene matches: 13. The CDR3 nucleotides read TGTGCCAGCAGCCCCCACTCAGCGGGAAGTTCAGATACGCAGTATTTT. It codes for CASSPHSAGSSDTQYF. The full variable domain, rest sourced from reference TRBV28 and TRBJ2-3, is DVKVTQSSRYLVKRTGEKVFLECVQDMDHENMFWYRQDPGLGLRLIYFSYDVKMKEKGDIPEGYSVSREKKERFSLILESASTNQTSMYLCASSPHSAGSSDTQYFGPGTRLTVL.